This T cell receptor (beta chain) was documented in a study of T cells in tuberculosis. Study-wide background: CD1B tetramers identified T cells specific for mycobacterial lipid GMM.

Germline trimming cut 7 bases from V and 1 base from J; bases unmatched to any gene: 10. Germline-derived CDR1 and CDR2 are GTSNPN and SVGIG (reference sequence). The CDR3 totals 16 residues. Thawed, overnight-rested PBMC were stained with GMM-loaded CD1B tetramer, viability dye and anti-CD3, then sorted. CD1B tetramers were loaded with Rhodococcus equi-derived C32 glucose monomycolate. This clone occurred a few times. TCRdb's copy holds only in-frame clones and misses some; the assay was immunoSEQ multiplex PCR. This sample has approximately 59,000 clones, with roughly 86% found just once. This receptor was obtained from an adult woman with latent tuberculosis. This rearrangement joins TRBV30 to TRBJ2-2; 9 bases are a match to TRBD2. The sequencing input was CD1b-GMM tetramer-negative cells sorted from PBMCs. This CDR3 reads CASSTASGKNTGELFF. CDR3 nucleotide sequence: TGTGCCTCGTCGACTGCTAGCGGGAAGAACACCGGGGAGCTGTTTTTT.